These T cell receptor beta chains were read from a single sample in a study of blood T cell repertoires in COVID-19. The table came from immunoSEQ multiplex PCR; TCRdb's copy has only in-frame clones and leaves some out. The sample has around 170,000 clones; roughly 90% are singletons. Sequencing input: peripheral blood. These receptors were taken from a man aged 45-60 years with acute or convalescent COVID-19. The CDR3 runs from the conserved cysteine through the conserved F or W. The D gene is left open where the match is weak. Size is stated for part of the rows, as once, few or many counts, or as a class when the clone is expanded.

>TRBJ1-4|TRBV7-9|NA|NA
TGTGCCAGCAGCTTAGGTAATCTAGGAGGAAATGAAAAACTGTTTTTT
CASSLGNLGGNEKLFF
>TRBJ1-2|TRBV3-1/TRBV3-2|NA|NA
TGTGCCAGCAGCCAAGACTCAGACACCAACTATGGCTACACCTTC
CASSQDSDTNYGYTF
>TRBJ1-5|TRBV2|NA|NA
TGTGCCAGCAGTCCGGACAGATTCGGTCAGCCCCAGCATTTT
CASSPDRFGQPQHF
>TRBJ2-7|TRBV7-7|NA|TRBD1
TGTGCCAGCAGCCCAGGACAGGGGAGCTCCTACGAGCAGTACTTC
CASSPGQGSSYEQYF
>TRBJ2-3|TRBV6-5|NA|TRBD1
TGTGCCAGCAGTTACACGGGGACAGGGTACACAGATACGCAGTATTTT
CASSYTGTGYTDTQYF
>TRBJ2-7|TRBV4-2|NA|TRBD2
TGTGCCAGCAGCCAAGAAGGCGGGAGCTTACCCTACGAGCAGTACTTC
CASSQEGGSLPYEQYF
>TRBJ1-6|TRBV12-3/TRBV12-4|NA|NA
TGTGCCAGCAGTTTAGGCGTTAATTCACCCCTCCACTTT
CASSLGVNSPLHF
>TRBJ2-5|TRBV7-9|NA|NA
TGTGCCAGCAGCTTACAGAATCAAGAGACCCAGTACTTC
CASSLQNQETQYF
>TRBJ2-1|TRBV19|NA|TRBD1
TGTGCCAGTAGTATTCAACTGACAGGGAACAATGAGCAGTTCTTC
CASSIQLTGNNEQFF
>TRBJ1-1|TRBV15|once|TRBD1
TGTGCCACCAGCCCCTTTGAAGAGGGGGCAACCACTGAAGCTTTCTTT
CATSPFEEGATTEAFF
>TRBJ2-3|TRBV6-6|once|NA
TGTGCCAGCAGTTACTCGATTGCCGCGTTCCCAGATACGCAGTATTTT
CASSYSIAAFPDTQYF
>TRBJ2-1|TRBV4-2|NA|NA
TGTGCCAGCAGCCAAGGCCGTGGAGATGAGCAGTTCTTC
CASSQGRGDEQFF
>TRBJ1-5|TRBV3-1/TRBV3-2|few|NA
TGTGCCAGCAGTCTTTACAGGAATCAGCCCCAGCATTTT
CASSLYRNQPQHF
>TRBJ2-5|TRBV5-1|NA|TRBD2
TGCGCCAGCAGCACTGCTAGCGGGACGGGGACCCAGTACTTC
CASSTASGTGTQYF
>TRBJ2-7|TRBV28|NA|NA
TGTGCCAGCAGCCCCGAACAGGGGGGGTGGGGGACCGGTGAGCAGTACTTC
CASSPEQGGWGTGEQYF
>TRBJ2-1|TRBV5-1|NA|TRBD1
TGCGCCAGCAGCTTCGGACAGGGATGGAATGAGCAGTTCTTC
CASSFGQGWNEQFF
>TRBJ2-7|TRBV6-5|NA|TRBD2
TGTGCCAGCAGTTACGGGCTAGCGGGGGCCTACGAGCAGTACTTC
CASSYGLAGAYEQYF
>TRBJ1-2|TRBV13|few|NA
TGTGCCAGCAGCTTATTAGCCCGAGAGGGCCTTTACACCTTC
CASSLLAREGLYTF
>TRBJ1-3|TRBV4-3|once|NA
TGCGCCAGCAGCCAAGACAGGGGTGGAAACACCATATATTTT
CASSQDRGGNTIYF
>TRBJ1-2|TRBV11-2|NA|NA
TGTGCCAGCAGCTTAACGCCAGATTATGGCTACACCTTC
CASSLTPDYGYTF
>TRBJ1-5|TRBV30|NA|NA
TGTGCCTGGAGTGTACAGGGCAATCAGCCCCAGCATTTT
CAWSVQGNQPQHF
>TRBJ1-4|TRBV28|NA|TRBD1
TGTGCCAGCAGCCCTAACAGGGGAACTAATGAAAAACTGTTTTTT
CASSPNRGTNEKLFF
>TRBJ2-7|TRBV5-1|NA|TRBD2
TGCGCCAGCAGCTTCACTAGCGGGAGATACGAGCAGTACTTC
CASSFTSGRYEQYF
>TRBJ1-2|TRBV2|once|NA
TGTGCCAGCAGTCAAAGCGCTAACTATGGCTACACCTTC
CASSQSANYGYTF
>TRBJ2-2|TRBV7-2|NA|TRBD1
TGTGCCAGCAGCTCCAGACAGGGGGCAGACACCGGGGAGCTGTTTTTT
CASSSRQGADTGELFF
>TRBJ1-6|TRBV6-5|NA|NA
TGTGCCAGCAAGAGGGAAAATTCACCCCTCCACTTT
CASKRENSPLHF
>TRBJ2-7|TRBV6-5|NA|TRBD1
TGTGCCAGCAGAGCTTCGACAGGGGAATACTACGAGCAGTACTTC
CASRASTGEYYEQYF